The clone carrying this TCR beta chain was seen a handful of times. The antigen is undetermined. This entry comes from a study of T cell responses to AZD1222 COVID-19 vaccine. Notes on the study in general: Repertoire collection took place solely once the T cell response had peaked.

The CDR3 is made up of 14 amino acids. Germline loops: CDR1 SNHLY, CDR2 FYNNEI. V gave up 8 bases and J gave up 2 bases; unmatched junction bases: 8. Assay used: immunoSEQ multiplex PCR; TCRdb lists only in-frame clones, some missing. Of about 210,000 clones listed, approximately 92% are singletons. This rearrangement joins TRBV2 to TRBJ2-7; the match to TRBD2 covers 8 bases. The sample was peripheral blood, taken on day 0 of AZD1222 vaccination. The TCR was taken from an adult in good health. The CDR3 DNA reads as TGTGCCAGCGTACCGGGCGGGGGGACCTACGAGCAGTACTTC. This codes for CASVPGGGTYEQYF.